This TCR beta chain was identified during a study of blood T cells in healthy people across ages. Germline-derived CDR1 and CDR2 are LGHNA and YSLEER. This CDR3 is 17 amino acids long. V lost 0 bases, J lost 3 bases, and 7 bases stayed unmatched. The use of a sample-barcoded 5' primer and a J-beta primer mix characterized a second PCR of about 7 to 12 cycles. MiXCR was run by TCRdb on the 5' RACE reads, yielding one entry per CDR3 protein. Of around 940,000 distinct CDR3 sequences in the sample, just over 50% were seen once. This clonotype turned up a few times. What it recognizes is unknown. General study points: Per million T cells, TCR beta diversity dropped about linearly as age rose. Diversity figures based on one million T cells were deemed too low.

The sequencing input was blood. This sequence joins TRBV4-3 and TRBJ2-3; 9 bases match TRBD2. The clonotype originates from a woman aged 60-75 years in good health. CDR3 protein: CASSQDRASGMTDTQYF. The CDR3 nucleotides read TGCGCCAGCAGCCAAGATAGGGCTAGCGGGATGACAGATACGCAGTATTTT.